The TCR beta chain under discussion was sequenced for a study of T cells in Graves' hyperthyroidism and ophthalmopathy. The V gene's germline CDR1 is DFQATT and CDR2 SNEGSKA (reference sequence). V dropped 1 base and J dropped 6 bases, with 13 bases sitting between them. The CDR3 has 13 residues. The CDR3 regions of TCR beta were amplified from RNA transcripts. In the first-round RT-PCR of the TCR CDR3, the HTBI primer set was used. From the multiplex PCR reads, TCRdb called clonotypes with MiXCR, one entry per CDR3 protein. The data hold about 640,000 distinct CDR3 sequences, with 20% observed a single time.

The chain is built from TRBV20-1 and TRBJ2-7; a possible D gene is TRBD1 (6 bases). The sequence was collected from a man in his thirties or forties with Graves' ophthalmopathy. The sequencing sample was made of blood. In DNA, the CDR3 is TGCAGTGCTAGAGGGACAGCCCCGGGCGAGCAGTACTTC. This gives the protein CSARGTAPGEQYF.